These 29 T cell receptor beta chains came from one sample sequenced in a study of blood T cells in healthy people across ages. A sample-barcoded 5' primer and a J-beta primer mix were used in a second PCR of about 7 to 12 cycles. MiXCR, run by TCRdb on the 5' RACE reads, gives a single entry per CDR3 protein. Of about 770,000 distinct CDR3 sequences listed, around 45% were seen once; the top ten hold roughly 19%. The sample consisted of blood. Receptors originate from a man between 60 and 75 years old in good health.

This clonotype has only a few counts. The V and J genes are TRBV6-2 or TRBV6-3 and TRBJ1-5, with D maybe TRBD1 (5 bases). With 8 bases removed from V and 0 bases from J, the gap between germline ends came to 17 bases. The germline V gene encodes CDR1 MNHEY and CDR2 SVGEGT. The CDR3 is made up of 16 amino acids. DNA of the CDR3: TGTGCCAGCCGACCAGCTCAGGGATATAGCAATCAGCCCCAGCATTTT. Translated, it gives CASRPAQGYSNQPQHF.

The chain recombines TRBV7-6 with TRBJ1-6, with D unclear. Trimming stripped 2 bases from V and 8 bases from J, with 10 bases between. CDR1 and CDR2 from the germline V gene are SGHVS and FNYEAQ. The CDR3 is 14 amino acids. CDR3 loop: CASSLRIGDSPLHF. In DNA, the CDR3 is TGTGCCAGCAGCTTAAGGATTGGGGATTCACCCCTCCACTTT.

This chain uses TRBV24-1 with TRBJ2-1; weak D call: TRBD1 (6 bases). CDR1 is KGHDR and CDR2 is SFDVKD in the germline V gene. This CDR3 has 16 amino acids. Trimming took 3 bases from V and 6 from J, leaving 17 bases between them. CDR3 nucleotide sequence: TGTGCCACCAGTGATACAGGGCCCAACTGGCGCAATGAGCAGTTCTTC. This codes for CATSDTGPNWRNEQFF.

The chain joins TRBV11-2 to TRBJ2-5, with TRBD1 identical over 12 bases. The J call may be mistaken, given a closer DNA end match to TRBJ2-7. CDR1 and CDR2 from the germline V gene are SGHAT and FQNNGV. The length of the CDR3 is 15 residues. CDR3 nucleotide sequence: TGTGCCAGCAGCTTAAGTCCGGGACAGGGGGCCGAGCAGTACTTC. Its protein is CASSLSPGQGAEQYF.

This clonotype has ten or more counts. This rearrangement joins TRBV13 to TRBJ2-3; D is possibly TRBD2 (6 bases). Per the germline V gene, CDR1 is PRHDT and CDR2 is FYEKMQ (reference sequence). V was cut by 0 bases and J by 2 bases, with 9 bases left in between. This CDR3 comprises 15 residues. CDR3 region: CASSLGRGYTDTQYF. CDR3 sequence (DNA): TGTGCCAGCAGCTTAGGCCGGGGGTACACAGATACGCAGTATTTT.

This chain uses TRBV30 with TRBJ2-4; no reliable D call. The CDR3 length is 12 residues. Trimming removed 2 bases from V and 5 bases from J, with 7 bases in between. Per the germline V gene, CDR1 is GTSNPN and CDR2 is SVGIG (reference sequence). In DNA, the CDR3 is TGTGCCTGGAGTCTCACAGAAAACATTCAGTACTTC. Its protein is CAWSLTENIQYF.

The chain uses TRBV4-3 and TRBJ1-2; D is perhaps TRBD1 (5 bases). The ends were cut back, 0 bases at V and 8 bases at J, with 10 bases in the middle. The germline gives CDR1 LGHNA, CDR2 YSLEER. CDR3 size: 13 residues. CDR3 in amino acids: CASSQDSRDGYTF. CDR3 nucleotide sequence: TGCGCCAGCAGCCAAGACTCCAGGGACGGCTACACCTTC.

The chain combines TRBV29-1 with TRBJ2-1; weak D call: TRBD2 (5 bases). V lost 4 bases, J lost 4 bases, and 11 bases lay in between. The CDR3 extends over 13 amino acids. Germline V gene sequence: CDR1 SQVTM, CDR2 ANQGSEA. The CDR3 DNA reads TGCAGCGTTGGCCACTCGGGGTACAATGAGCAGTTCTTC. This gives the protein CSVGHSGYNEQFF.

The chain joins TRBV20-1 to TRBJ1-1; the D is unclear. The germline V gene has CDR1 DFQATT and CDR2 SNEGSKA (reference sequence). The V end lost 0 bases, the J end lost 0 bases, and 5 bases lay between the germline ends. This CDR3 region has 13 residues. DNA for the CDR3: TGCAGTGCTAGAGATGGGATGAACACTGAAGCTTTCTTT. Translation: CSARDGMNTEAFF.

The J gene is TRBJ2-3, the V gene TRBV20-1; D remains unclear. CDR1 and CDR2 from the germline V gene are DFQATT and SNEGSKA (reference sequence). Trimming stripped 1 base from V and 0 bases from J, with 14 bases between. This CDR3 spans 16 amino acids. The CDR3 is CSARGGSVPSTDTQYF. CDR3 nucleotide sequence: TGCAGTGCTAGAGGGGGATCAGTGCCTAGCACAGATACGCAGTATTTT.

The V gene is TRBV7-9, the J gene TRBJ1-2, with a weak D call TRBD1 (6 bases). The V gene's germline CDR1 is SEHNR and CDR2 FQNEAQ (reference sequence). CDR3 length equals 15 residues. The germline V and J ends were trimmed by 4 bases and 6 bases, with 18 bases remaining between them. The CDR3 region has the DNA TGTGCCAGCAGCTCCTATGGGGGGGGCCGGGATGGCTACACCTTC. Translated, it gives CASSSYGGGRDGYTF.

This clonotype turned up a few times. The chain recombines TRBV29-1 with TRBJ2-5; TRBD1 matches at 7 bases. Germline CDR1 and CDR2: SQVTM and ANQGSEA. The CDR3 extends over 14 amino acids. Trimming took 5 bases from V and 0 from J; bases not matched to a gene: 6. Here the CDR3 DNA reads TGCAGCGTTATGGGACAGCCGTACCAAGAGACCCAGTACTTC. Translation gives CSVMGQPYQETQYF.

V usage is TRBV7-2 and J usage is TRBJ2-1; TRBD2 matches at 10 bases. The CDR3 has 17 residues. The V gene end was trimmed by 0 bases and the J gene end by 7 bases; junction bases not matched to a gene: 9. Germline-derived CDR1 and CDR2 are SGHTA and FQGNSA. CDR3: CASSLAWASGGANEQFF. The DNA for the CDR3 is TGTGCCAGCAGCTTAGCGTGGGCCAGCGGGGGGGCTAATGAGCAGTTCTTC.

The V and J genes are TRBV20-1 and TRBJ2-7; possibly TRBD1 for D (5 bases). The V end lost 0 bases, the J end lost 2 bases, and 8 bases lay between the germline ends. CDR1 and CDR2 from the germline V gene are DFQATT and SNEGSKA (reference sequence). The length of the CDR3 is 13 residues. The CDR3 DNA reads TGCAGTGCTAGAGATCGCAGGGCCTACGAGCAGTACTTC. Protein: CSARDRRAYEQYF.

Only a few counts were recorded for this clonotype. This chain links TRBV20-1 with TRBJ2-3, with a tentative D call TRBD1 (6 bases). CDR3 length: 16 residues. V was clipped by 4 bases and J by 0 bases, with 17 bases between them. Germline CDR1 is DFQATT and CDR2 is SNEGSKA (reference sequence). The CDR3 DNA reads TGCAGTGCTATCCCCGACAGGCCTTCTAGCACAGATACGCAGTATTTT. Translation: CSAIPDRPSSTDTQYF.

The chain recombines TRBV6-1 with TRBJ1-2, with a possible D match to TRBD1 (5 bases). The CDR3 runs to 14 residues. V lost 0 bases and J 6 bases, leaving 11 bases between the germline ends. Germline CDR1 MNHNS, CDR2 SASEGT. The CDR3 nucleotides read TGTGCCAGCAGTGAAGCCGCAGGGTGGAATGGCTACACCTTC. Its protein is CASSEAAGWNGYTF.

This sequence joins TRBV20-1 and TRBJ1-6, with TRBD1 matching 9 bases. Germline CDR1 is DFQATT and CDR2 is SNEGSKA (reference sequence). The CDR3 covers 14 residues. The V gene end was trimmed by 3 bases and the J gene end by 10 bases; junction bases not matched to a gene: 7. The CDR3 loop reads CSASVGQGSSPLHF. The CDR3 nucleotides read TGCAGTGCTAGTGTTGGACAGGGGAGCTCACCCCTCCACTTT.

The J gene is TRBJ2-7, the V gene TRBV3-1; 7 bases are a match to TRBD1. The germline CDR1 and CDR2 sequences are LGHDT and YNNKEL (reference sequence). After removal of 1 base from V and 3 bases from J, the junction contained 6 bases not matched to a gene. The CDR3 contains 15 residues. CDR3 coding DNA: TGTGCCAGCAGCCAAGTCGAGACAGGGAACTACGAGCAGTACTTC. Its translation is CASSQVETGNYEQYF.

The rearrangement joins TRBV12-3 or TRBV12-4 to TRBJ1-6; TRBD1 matches at 8 bases. With 5 bases clipped from V and 8 bases from J, the junction kept 2 bases outside the gene matches. The CDR3 has 13 amino acids. The CDR3 loop is CASSRQGYSPLHF. CDR3 DNA: TGTGCCAGCAGTCGACAGGGGTATTCACCCCTCCACTTT.

The chain recombines TRBV20-1 with TRBJ2-1; 7 bases map to TRBD2. V was pared by 6 bases and J by 0 bases, with 8 bases of the junction left unmatched. The CDR3 has 15 residues. CDR1 and CDR2 from the germline V gene are DFQATT and SNEGSKA (reference sequence). For the CDR3, the DNA is TGCAGTGCCAAGGGTTCGGGGGGCTCCTACAATGAGCAGTTCTTC. As protein: CSAKGSGGSYNEQFF.

This clonotype appeared a few times. This chain links TRBV27 with TRBJ1-6; D might be TRBD1 (5 bases). Germline CDR1 reads MNHEY; CDR2 reads SMNVEV (reference sequence). The V and J ends lost 10 bases and 6 bases respectively, with 22 bases between them. CDR3 length: 16 residues. As DNA, the CDR3 is TGTGCCACCCAACCGAAGTTCGAGGGGCGTAATTCACCCCTCCACTTT. It specifies CATQPKFEGRNSPLHF.

The chain combines TRBV4-3 with TRBJ1-2, with D uncertain. Per the germline V gene, CDR1 is LGHNA and CDR2 is YSLEER. Trimming shortened V by 0 bases and J by 4 bases, and 15 bases separated the two germline ends. The CDR3 covers 16 residues. CDR3 in amino acids: CASSQDRKGRIYGYTF. The CDR3, as DNA: TGCGCCAGCAGCCAAGATCGGAAAGGGCGTATCTATGGCTACACCTTC.

The chain links TRBV11-2 to TRBJ2-4; 9 bases line up with TRBD2. The DNA end is a closer match to TRBJ2-7, so the J assignment may be wrong. The CDR3 has 17 residues. CDR1 and CDR2 from the germline V gene are SGHAT and FQNNGV. CDR3 loop: CASSFSGSSHKLYEQYF. DNA of the CDR3: TGTGCCAGCAGCTTTAGCGGGAGTAGCCATAAACTGTACGAGCAGTACTTC.

The chain recombines TRBV4-3 with TRBJ2-7; D not certain. This CDR3 comprises 14 residues. Looked up from germline, CDR1 is LGHNA and CDR2 is YSLEER. V was cut by 0 bases and J by 4 bases, with 10 bases left in between. CDR3 sequence: CASSQDSSTYEQYF. Here the CDR3 DNA reads TGCGCCAGCAGCCAAGATTCGTCCACTTACGAGCAGTACTTC.

This clonotype has ten or more counts. The rearrangement uses TRBV29-1 and TRBJ2-1; 10 bases map to TRBD2. Germline V gene lookup returns CDR1 SQVTM and CDR2 ANQGSEA. The CDR3 is 15 amino acids. J gave up 8 bases and V 3 bases, and 10 bases lay outside the gene matches. CDR3 sequence (DNA): TGCAGCGTTGAGCAGTCTAGCGGGGGATGGGATGAGCAGTTCTTC. Protein product: CSVEQSSGGWDEQFF.

The chain is built from TRBV20-1 and TRBJ2-7; TRBD1 is a possible D gene (5 bases). The DNA matches TRBJ2-5 better at its end, which makes the J call doubtful. CDR3 size: 14 residues. The V gene's germline CDR1 is DFQATT and CDR2 SNEGSKA (reference sequence). CDR3 region: CSARVDGAGETQYF. The DNA for the CDR3 is TGCAGTGCTAGGGTAGATGGGGCCGGGGAGACCCAGTACTTC.

As for this clonotype: A read error is possible here, since a much larger clone lies one base away. The CDR3 coding sequence is TGCGCCAGCAGCCAAGCTGGAGGCGCCTGCGAGCAGTACTTC. Its protein is CASSQAGGACEQYF. This sequence joins TRBV4-1 and TRBJ2-7; the D gene is possibly TRBD2 (5 bases). Trimming pared 1 base from V and 6 bases from J, leaving 13 bases between. CDR3 length equals 14 residues. Germline CDR1 MGHRA, CDR2 YSYEKL.

This clonotype was counted a single time. The CDR3 nucleotides are TGTGCCAGCAGCACACTGGACAGGGCGGTTGCACCCCTCCACTTT. It codes for CASSTLDRAVAPLHF. The J gene is TRBJ1-6, the V gene TRBV5-5, with 8 bases aligning to TRBD1. This CDR3 is 15 amino acids long. The germline V gene encodes CDR1 SGHKS and CDR2 YYEKEE (reference sequence). V shed 4 bases and J 11 bases; nucleotides not matched to a gene: 11.

V gene TRBV29-1 combines with J gene TRBJ1-5; D is possibly TRBD1 (6 bases). Germline values: CDR1 SQVTM, CDR2 ANQGSEA. The CDR3 spans 14 residues. V was trimmed by 7 bases and J by 4 bases, leaving 17 bases between them. The CDR3 protein is CSALGRGPNQPQHF. The CDR3 nucleotides are TGCAGCGCCCTAGGCAGGGGACCAAATCAGCCCCAGCATTTT. Drawing the rest from reference TRBV29-1 and TRBJ1-5, the complete variable domain is SAVISQKPSRDICQRGTSLTIQCQVDSQVTMMFWYRQQPGQSLTLIATANQGSEATYESGFVIDKFPISRPNLTFSTLTVSNMSPEDSSIYLCSALGRGPNQPQHFGDGTRLSIL.